Below, 5 T cell receptor beta chains from the same sample are listed, as sequenced in a study of blood T cell repertoires in COVID-19. Produced via immunoSEQ multiplex PCR; TCRdb's table is partial and in-frame only. The table shows approximately 54,000 clones, with 90% occurring only once. Sequences were obtained from peripheral blood. These receptors all come from a man aged 50 to 59 with acute or convalescent COVID-19.

This clone was detected once. The V call is TRBV19, the J call TRBJ1-4; D gene unclear. Germline loops: CDR1 LNHDA, CDR2 SQIVND (reference sequence). The V end lost 5 bases, the J end lost 6 bases, and 13 bases lay between the germline ends. The CDR3 runs 14 residues. The CDR3 here is CASSFGLGDEKLFF. The CDR3, as DNA: TGTGCCAGTAGTTTCGGTCTGGGCGATGAAAAACTGTTTTTT.

The gene calls are TRBV5-1 and TRBJ1-1; D is unresolved. The CDR3 has 14 amino acids. Germline lookup yields CDR1 SGHRS and CDR2 YFSETQ. V was pared by 4 bases and J by 6 bases, with 16 bases between. The CDR3 protein is CASSREEGRAEAFF. The CDR3 nucleotides read TGCGCCAGCAGCCGGGAAGAAGGGAGGGCTGAAGCTTTCTTT.

Only one count was recorded for this clone. The chain's CDR3 is CASRKTGSYEQYF. For the CDR3, the DNA is TGTGCCAGCAGGAAAACAGGGTCCTACGAGCAGTACTTC. V and J are TRBV7-9 and TRBJ2-7; D is possibly TRBD1 (6 bases). V was shortened by 6 bases and J by 1 base, with 10 bases between the two germline ends. Germline assignment: CDR1 SEHNR and CDR2 FQNEAQ (reference sequence). This CDR3 comprises 13 residues.

The chain is built from TRBV5-4 and TRBJ2-5, with 7 nucleotides matching TRBD1. Trimming cost V 3 bases and J 4 bases; bases outside gene matches: 6. CDR1 and CDR2 from the germline V gene are SGHNT and YYREEE (reference sequence). The CDR3 totals 14 residues. The CDR3 spells CASSSRTGGETQYF. The CDR3 DNA sequence: TGTGCCAGCAGCTCGAGGACAGGCGGAGAGACCCAGTACTTC.

J is TRBJ2-1 and V is TRBV3-1 (or the pseudogene TRBV3-2); possibly TRBD2 for D (5 bases). The V gene's germline CDR1 is LGHDT and CDR2 YNNKEL (reference sequence). The germline V and J ends were trimmed by 5 bases and 8 bases, with 10 bases remaining between them. The length of the CDR3 is 12 residues. The CDR3 is CASSGWRDEQFF. The CDR3 region has the DNA TGTGCCAGCAGCGGGTGGCGGGATGAGCAGTTCTTC.